These 9 T cell receptor beta chains share one sample of origin, sequenced in a study of blood T cell repertoires in COVID-19. The method was immunoSEQ multiplex PCR; TCRdb's version includes in-frame clones alone and lacks a portion of them. The sample has about 340,000 clones; more than 70% are singletons. The specimen was peripheral blood. The receptors were gathered from a man aged 25 to 40 with active or convalescent COVID-19.

At least ten counts were recorded for this clone. The chain carries TRBV5-4 and TRBJ1-2; D is unclear. V lost 0 bases and J 4 bases, leaving 7 bases between the germline ends. Germline assignment: CDR1 SGHNT and CDR2 YYREEE (reference sequence). The CDR3 covers 13 residues. CDR3 region: CASSLGEGYGYTF. The DNA for the CDR3 is TGTGCCAGCAGCTTGGGGGAGGGCTATGGCTACACCTTC.

The chain is built from TRBV24-1 and TRBJ2-3; TRBD2 is a possible D gene (6 bases). Trimming stripped 0 bases from V and 2 bases from J, with 14 bases between. From germline, CDR1 is KGHDR and CDR2 SFDVKD. The CDR3 runs 17 residues. The CDR3, as DNA: TGTGCCACCAGTGATTTGTTGGGCGGGGTGGACACAGATACGCAGTATTTT. Residues: CATSDLLGGVDTDTQYF.

This clone was picked up a small number of times. This chain uses TRBV2 with TRBJ1-4; 7 bases fit TRBD1. From germline, CDR1 is SNHLY and CDR2 FYNNEI. The CDR3 contains 14 residues. The V and J ends lost 4 bases and 8 bases, in that order; junction bases with no gene match: 7. CDR3 sequence (DNA): TGTGCCAGCAGTGCGGAAACAGGGGCGGAAAAACTGTTTTTT. Its protein product is CASSAETGAEKLFF.

The chain recombines TRBV19 with TRBJ1-4; the D gene is possibly TRBD1 (5 bases). The germline V gene has CDR1 LNHDA and CDR2 SQIVND (reference sequence). Trimming cost V 2 bases and J 13 bases, with 14 bases left between them. The CDR3 has 13 residues. CDR3 DNA: TGTGCCAGTAGTATACCCGGCTCCGGGGGACTGTTTTTT. Translated, it gives CASSIPGSGGLFF.

The rearrangement uses TRBV5-1 and TRBJ1-2; D remains unclear. Trimming pared 3 bases from V and 4 bases from J, leaving 16 bases between. Germline-derived CDR1 and CDR2 are SGHRS and YFSETQ. This CDR3 comprises 15 residues. The CDR3 bases are TGCGCCAGCAGCTCCCCATCCTCGGGATTCTATGGCTACACCTTC. Residues: CASSSPSSGFYGYTF.

J is TRBJ2-3 and V is TRBV4-3; D is perhaps TRBD2 (5 bases). V dropped 8 bases and J dropped 0 bases, with 12 bases sitting between them. Per the germline V gene, CDR1 is LGHNA and CDR2 is YSLEER. CDR3 size: 14 residues. CDR3: CASGGGPSTDTQYF. Written as DNA, the CDR3 is TGCGCCAGCGGAGGAGGACCTAGCACAGATACGCAGTATTTT.

CDR3 DNA sequence: TGTGCCAGCGGACTGACAGGCGCGAGCGAGCAGTACTTC. This translates into CASGLTGASEQYF. The V call is TRBV14, the J call TRBJ2-7; maybe TRBD1 (6 bases). Germline V gene sequence: CDR1 SGHDN, CDR2 FVKESK. The germline V and J ends were trimmed by 8 bases and 6 bases, with 17 bases remaining between them. The CDR3 spans 13 residues.

The chain joins TRBV29-1 to TRBJ2-7, with TRBD1 matching over 8 bases. CDR1 and CDR2 (germline): SQVTM, ANQGSEA. This CDR3 is 16 amino acids long. V dropped 5 bases and J dropped 4; count of bases not matched to a gene: 16. Written as DNA, the CDR3 is TGCAGCGTTTTTCCCTCCTCGACAGGGGTGAGGTACGAGCAGTACTTC. Its protein product is CSVFPSSTGVRYEQYF.

In this sample, this clone turned up once. The J gene is TRBJ2-1, the V gene TRBV4-1; TRBD1 matches at 9 bases. The CDR3 is made up of 15 amino acids. The trim removed 0 bases at V and 8 bases at J, leaving 5 bases unmatched. Looked up from germline, CDR1 is MGHRA and CDR2 is YSYEKL. CDR3 protein: CASSQEQGAWDEQFF. As DNA, the CDR3 is TGCGCCAGCAGCCAAGAACAGGGGGCCTGGGATGAGCAGTTCTTC.